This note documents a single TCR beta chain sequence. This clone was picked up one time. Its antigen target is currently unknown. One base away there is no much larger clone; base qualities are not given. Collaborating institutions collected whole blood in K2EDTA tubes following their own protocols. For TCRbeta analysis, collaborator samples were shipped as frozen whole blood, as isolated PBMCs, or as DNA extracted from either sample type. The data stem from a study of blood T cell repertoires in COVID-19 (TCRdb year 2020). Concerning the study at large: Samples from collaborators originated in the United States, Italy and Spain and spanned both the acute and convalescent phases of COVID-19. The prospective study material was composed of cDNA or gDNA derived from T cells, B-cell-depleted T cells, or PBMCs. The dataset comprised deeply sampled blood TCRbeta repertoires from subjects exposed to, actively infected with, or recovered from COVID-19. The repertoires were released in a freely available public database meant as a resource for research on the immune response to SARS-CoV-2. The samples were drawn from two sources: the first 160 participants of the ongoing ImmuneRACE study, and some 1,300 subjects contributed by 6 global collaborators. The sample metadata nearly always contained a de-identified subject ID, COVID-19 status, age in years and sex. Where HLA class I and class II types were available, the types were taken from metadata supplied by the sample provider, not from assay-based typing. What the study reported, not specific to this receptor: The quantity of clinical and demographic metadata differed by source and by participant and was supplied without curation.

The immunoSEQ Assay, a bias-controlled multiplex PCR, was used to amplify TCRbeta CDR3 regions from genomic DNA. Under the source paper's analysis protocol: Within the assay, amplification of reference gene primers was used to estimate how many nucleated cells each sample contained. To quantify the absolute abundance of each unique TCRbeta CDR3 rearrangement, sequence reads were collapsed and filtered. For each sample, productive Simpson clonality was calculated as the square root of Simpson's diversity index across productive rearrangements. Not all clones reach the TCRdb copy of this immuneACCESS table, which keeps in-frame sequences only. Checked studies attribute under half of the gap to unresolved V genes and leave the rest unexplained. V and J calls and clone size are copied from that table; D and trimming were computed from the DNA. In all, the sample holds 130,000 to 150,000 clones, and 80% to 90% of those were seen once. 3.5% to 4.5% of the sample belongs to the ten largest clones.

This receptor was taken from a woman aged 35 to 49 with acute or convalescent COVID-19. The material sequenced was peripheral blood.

The CDR3 sequence is CASSLHGQASYEQYF. The DNA sequence is given as TGTGCCAGCTCACTTCATGGACAGGCCTCCTACGAGCAGTACTTC. This chain joins TRBV18 to TRBJ2-7, and 7 bases in between align with TRBD1. Including the terminal cysteine and phenylalanine, the CDR3 comprises 15 residues. The only DNA kept is the CDR3, 45 bases in frame from the first base. The germline V gene provides CDR1 KGHSH and CDR2 LQKENI. At the junction V is shortened by 4 bases and J by 0 bases; bases outside the gene matches: 6.